This is a list of T cell receptor beta chains from one sample in a study of blood T cell repertoires in COVID-19. Some clones are missing from TCRdb's copy, which holds only in-frame ones; the method was immunoSEQ multiplex PCR. The sample includes some 56,000 clones, about 82% seen only once; the top ten take 20% to 25%. The specimen was peripheral blood. Source of these receptors: a woman over 75 with acute or convalescent COVID-19. Both conserved end residues are part of each CDR3. Each record gives: J gene, clone size, D gene, V gene, CDR3 protein, CDR3 DNA. D genes are given only for firm matches. Clone size is given for some rows only: seen once, a few or many times, or a class if the clone is expanded.

J gene: TRBJ1-3
clone size: .
D gene: .
V gene: TRBV9
CDR3 protein: CASSVATPDRSGNTIYF
CDR3 DNA: TGTGCCAGCAGCGTAGCCACTCCCGACAGGTCTGGAAACACCATATATTTT

J gene: TRBJ2-4
clone size: .
D gene: TRBD1
V gene: TRBV2
CDR3 protein: CASTRPTGENIQYF
CDR3 DNA: TGTGCCAGCACCCGACCGACAGGGGAAAACATTCAGTACTTC

J gene: TRBJ1-2
clone size: .
D gene: .
V gene: TRBV12-3/TRBV12-4
CDR3 protein: CASSLARYYGYTF
CDR3 DNA: TGTGCCAGCAGTTTAGCCAGGTATTATGGCTACACCTTC

J gene: TRBJ2-7
clone size: .
D gene: TRBD2
V gene: TRBV4-2
CDR3 protein: CASSNSGGPRYEQYF
CDR3 DNA: TGTGCCAGCAGCAACAGCGGGGGGCCCCGGTACGAGCAGTACTTC

J gene: TRBJ2-1
clone size: .
D gene: .
V gene: TRBV3-1/TRBV3-2
CDR3 protein: CASSRYNEQFF
CDR3 DNA: TGTGCCAGCAGTCGGTACAATGAGCAGTTCTTC

J gene: TRBJ2-2
clone size: .
D gene: TRBD1
V gene: TRBV11-3
CDR3 protein: CASSSGARGLLDTGELFF
CDR3 DNA: TGTGCCAGCAGCTCTGGGGCCAGGGGGCTTTTGGACACCGGGGAGCTGTTTTTT

J gene: TRBJ1-5
clone size: .
D gene: .
V gene: TRBV19
CDR3 protein: CASIEGGYSNQPQHF
CDR3 DNA: TGTGCCAGTATTGAAGGAGGGTATAGCAATCAGCCCCAGCATTTT

J gene: TRBJ2-3
clone size: .
D gene: .
V gene: TRBV19
CDR3 protein: CASSIGLATDTQYF
CDR3 DNA: TGTGCCAGTAGTATAGGATTAGCCACAGATACGCAGTATTTT

J gene: TRBJ2-1
clone size: .
D gene: .
V gene: TRBV11-1
CDR3 protein: CASSRGYNEQFF
CDR3 DNA: TGTGCCAGCAGCCGGGGCTACAATGAGCAGTTCTTC

J gene: TRBJ2-3
clone size: .
D gene: TRBD1
V gene: TRBV7-9
CDR3 protein: CASSLSGTGVFLDTQYF
CDR3 DNA: TGTGCCAGCAGCCTATCCGGGACAGGGGTTTTCCTAGATACGCAGTATTTT

J gene: TRBJ2-7
clone size: .
D gene: .
V gene: TRBV19
CDR3 protein: CASSIGSRSSYEQYF
CDR3 DNA: TGTGCCAGTAGTATAGGGAGCAGAAGCTCCTACGAGCAGTACTTC

J gene: TRBJ1-6
clone size: .
D gene: TRBD1
V gene: TRBV18
CDR3 protein: CASSPGTGTASPLHF
CDR3 DNA: TGTGCCAGCTCACCCGGGACAGGAACCGCTTCACCCCTCCACTTT

J gene: TRBJ2-2
clone size: .
D gene: TRBD1
V gene: TRBV5-1
CDR3 protein: CASKAGQGYAGELFF
CDR3 DNA: TGCGCCAGCAAAGCAGGACAGGGCTATGCGGGGGAGCTGTTTTTT

J gene: TRBJ1-1
clone size: .
D gene: .
V gene: TRBV10-3
CDR3 protein: CAISVGGSNTEAFF
CDR3 DNA: TGTGCCATCAGTGTTGGGGGGTCGAACACTGAAGCTTTCTTT

J gene: TRBJ1-4
clone size: once
D gene: TRBD1
V gene: TRBV15
CDR3 protein: CATSGSGTGGLDEKLFF
CDR3 DNA: TGTGCCACCAGCGGCTCCGGCACAGGGGGCCTTGATGAAAAACTGTTTTTT

J gene: TRBJ1-2
clone size: .
D gene: TRBD1
V gene: TRBV28
CDR3 protein: CASRPGTGGTGYTF
CDR3 DNA: TGTGCCAGCAGACCCGGGACAGGGGGCACTGGCTACACCTTC

J gene: TRBJ2-1
clone size: .
D gene: TRBD1
V gene: TRBV10-3
CDR3 protein: CAISDADRVTYNEQFF
CDR3 DNA: TGTGCCATCAGTGACGCGGACAGGGTGACCTACAATGAGCAGTTCTTC

J gene: TRBJ2-2
clone size: .
D gene: TRBD2
V gene: TRBV11-2
CDR3 protein: CASSFGASGATGELFF
CDR3 DNA: TGTGCCAGCAGCTTTGGGGCTAGCGGAGCCACCGGGGAGCTGTTTTTT

J gene: TRBJ2-1
clone size: .
D gene: .
V gene: TRBV7-3
CDR3 protein: CASSLSALSGAGNEQFF
CDR3 DNA: TGTGCCAGCAGCCTCTCCGCCCTATCGGGAGCGGGCAATGAGCAGTTCTTC

J gene: TRBJ2-7
clone size: .
D gene: TRBD1
V gene: TRBV10-3
CDR3 protein: CAIRVGQGGEQYF
CDR3 DNA: TGTGCCATCAGGGTGGGACAGGGTGGCGAGCAGTACTTC

J gene: TRBJ2-1
clone size: .
D gene: .
V gene: TRBV7-9
CDR3 protein: CASSLGGGEQFF
CDR3 DNA: TGTGCCAGCAGCTTAGGCGGCGGTGAGCAGTTCTTC

J gene: TRBJ2-1
clone size: .
D gene: .
V gene: TRBV5-5
CDR3 protein: CASSLLGSNEQFF
CDR3 DNA: TGTGCCAGCAGCTTGCTCGGGAGTAATGAGCAGTTCTTC

J gene: TRBJ2-7
clone size: .
D gene: TRBD1
V gene: TRBV9
CDR3 protein: CASSVSPTGSSYEQYF
CDR3 DNA: TGTGCCAGCAGCGTATCGCCGACAGGGAGTTCCTACGAGCAGTACTTC

J gene: TRBJ1-4
clone size: .
D gene: TRBD1
V gene: TRBV28
CDR3 protein: CASSLTGEYEKLFF
CDR3 DNA: TGTGCCAGCAGTTTGACAGGGGAGTACGAAAAACTGTTTTTT

J gene: TRBJ1-1
clone size: .
D gene: .
V gene: TRBV5-1
CDR3 protein: CASSLNLRAARGDTEAFF
CDR3 DNA: TGCGCCAGCAGCTTGAATCTCCGGGCAGCCCGGGGAGACACTGAAGCTTTCTTT

J gene: TRBJ2-3
clone size: .
D gene: TRBD1
V gene: TRBV10-1
CDR3 protein: CASSDRGQGETDTQYF
CDR3 DNA: TGCGCCAGCAGTGACAGGGGACAGGGTGAAACAGATACGCAGTATTTT

J gene: TRBJ1-3
clone size: .
D gene: .
V gene: TRBV9
CDR3 protein: CASSAGLGSSGNTIYF
CDR3 DNA: TGTGCCAGCAGCGCTGGCTTGGGGAGCTCTGGAAACACCATATATTTT

J gene: TRBJ2-1
clone size: many
D gene: TRBD2
V gene: TRBV9
CDR3 protein: CASSVEGRGRNEQFF
CDR3 DNA: TGTGCCAGCAGCGTGGAGGGGAGGGGTCGGAATGAGCAGTTCTTC

J gene: TRBJ2-3
clone size: .
D gene: .
V gene: TRBV7-9
CDR3 protein: CASSLNGGGIDTQYF
CDR3 DNA: TGTGCCAGCAGCTTAAACGGTGGAGGAATAGATACGCAGTATTTT

J gene: TRBJ1-5
clone size: .
D gene: .
V gene: TRBV6-6
CDR3 protein: CASKTTVPNQPQHF
CDR3 DNA: TGTGCCAGCAAGACGACAGTTCCCAATCAGCCCCAGCATTTT

J gene: TRBJ2-7
clone size: .
D gene: .
V gene: TRBV10-2
CDR3 protein: CASSDPVLYEQYF
CDR3 DNA: TGCGCCAGCAGTGACCCGGTACTCTACGAGCAGTACTTC

J gene: TRBJ2-7
clone size: .
D gene: TRBD1
V gene: TRBV27
CDR3 protein: CASSVTGGRPRDEQYF
CDR3 DNA: TGTGCCAGCAGTGTAACAGGGGGCAGGCCCAGGGACGAGCAGTACTTC

J gene: TRBJ2-5
clone size: .
D gene: TRBD1
V gene: TRBV6-5
CDR3 protein: CASGGGTGELETQYF
CDR3 DNA: TGTGCCAGCGGGGGAGGGACAGGGGAGTTGGAGACCCAGTACTTC

J gene: TRBJ2-4
clone size: .
D gene: TRBD1
V gene: TRBV14
CDR3 protein: CASSQGGTGKTYNIQYF
CDR3 DNA: TGTGCCAGCAGCCAAGGGGGGACAGGGAAAACTTACAACATTCAGTACTTC

J gene: TRBJ2-7
clone size: few
D gene: TRBD1
V gene: TRBV6-5
CDR3 protein: CASSKDRASYEQYF
CDR3 DNA: TGTGCCAGCAGTAAGGACAGGGCCTCCTACGAGCAGTACTTC

J gene: TRBJ2-1
clone size: .
D gene: .
V gene: TRBV10-3
CDR3 protein: CAISEGRNEQFF
CDR3 DNA: TGTGCCATCAGTGAGGGGCGAAATGAGCAGTTCTTC

J gene: TRBJ2-1
clone size: .
D gene: TRBD2
V gene: TRBV7-3
CDR3 protein: CASSLRGSSYNEQFF
CDR3 DNA: TGTGCCAGCAGCTTACGCGGGAGCTCCTACAATGAGCAGTTCTTC

J gene: TRBJ2-1
clone size: few
D gene: TRBD2
V gene: TRBV19
CDR3 protein: CASRELGLAGGPRNEQFF
CDR3 DNA: TGTGCCAGTAGAGAACTCGGACTAGCGGGGGGGCCCCGAAATGAGCAGTTCTTC

J gene: TRBJ1-4
clone size: .
D gene: .
V gene: TRBV3-1/TRBV3-2
CDR3 protein: CASRPGERNNEKLFF
CDR3 DNA: TGTGCCAGCAGACCCGGGGAGCGCAATAATGAAAAACTGTTTTTT

J gene: TRBJ1-2
clone size: .
D gene: .
V gene: TRBV24-1
CDR3 protein: CATSDSWRNYGYTF
CDR3 DNA: TGTGCCACCAGTGATTCGTGGAGAAACTATGGCTACACCTTC

J gene: TRBJ1-4
clone size: .
D gene: .
V gene: TRBV25-1
CDR3 protein: CASSSVDGAVNEKLFF
CDR3 DNA: TGTGCCAGCAGTAGCGTGGATGGGGCCGTTAATGAAAAACTGTTTTTT

J gene: TRBJ2-1
clone size: .
D gene: TRBD1
V gene: TRBV19
CDR3 protein: CASSIDSTGAYNEQFF
CDR3 DNA: TGTGCCAGTAGTATAGATAGTACAGGGGCCTACAATGAGCAGTTCTTC

J gene: TRBJ2-5
clone size: .
D gene: .
V gene: TRBV6-5
CDR3 protein: CASSYSRLPGETQYF
CDR3 DNA: TGTGCCAGCAGTTACTCGAGGCTTCCCGGGGAGACCCAGTACTTC

J gene: TRBJ2-2
clone size: .
D gene: .
V gene: TRBV14
CDR3 protein: CASRLRTYGGELFF
CDR3 DNA: TGTGCCAGCAGGCTAAGGACTTACGGCGGGGAGCTGTTTTTT

J gene: TRBJ2-1
clone size: .
D gene: TRBD1
V gene: TRBV15
CDR3 protein: CATSSPGQGSHEQFF
CDR3 DNA: TGTGCCACCAGCAGTCCCGGACAGGGGTCGCATGAGCAGTTCTTC

J gene: TRBJ2-3
clone size: .
D gene: .
V gene: TRBV9
CDR3 protein: CASSVDAGNTDTQYF
CDR3 DNA: TGTGCCAGCAGCGTAGATGCGGGGAACACAGATACGCAGTATTTT